A selection of T cell receptor beta chains follows, all from one sample in a study of control samples from healthy donors and cancer patients. The table came from immunoSEQ multiplex PCR; TCRdb's copy has only in-frame clones and leaves some out. The repertoire consists of roughly 100,000 clones, with 83% occurring once and the leading ten covering around 13%. Sample: blood. All receptors come from a woman aged 45-65 years in good health. CDR3s include the opening cysteine and the closing phenylalanine or tryptophan. The D gene is left open where the match is weak. For some rows the clone size is stated as once, few or many, or as a class when expanded; others skip it.

v_gene	abundance	d_gene	j_gene	CDR3nt	CDR3aa
TRBV5-8	-	TRBD1	TRBJ1-2	TGTGCCAGCAGCTTGACAGGGGCCTATGGCTACACCTTC	CASSLTGAYGYTF
TRBV5-1	-	-	TRBJ2-2	TGCGCCAGCAGCTTGGAGGGGGGGTTGAACACCGGGGAGCTGTTTTTT	CASSLEGGLNTGELFF
TRBV12-3/TRBV12-4	-	-	TRBJ1-4	TGTGCCAGCAGTTTGGGAAGTGATGAAAAACTGTTTTTT	CASSLGSDEKLFF
TRBV7-8	-	TRBD1	TRBJ2-7	TGTGCCAGCAGCTTAGCGTTGGGGCAGGGGGCGCGGGAGCAGTACTTC	CASSLALGQGAREQYF
TRBV4-1	-	-	TRBJ1-4	TGCGCCAGCAGCCCCCACGGGACTGTGGATGAAAAACTGTTTTTT	CASSPHGTVDEKLFF
TRBV5-1	-	TRBD1	TRBJ1-6	TGCGCCAGCAGCCCACGGGACAGCTCAAGCTCCTATAATTCACCCCTCCACTTT	CASSPRDSSSSYNSPLHF
TRBV3-1/TRBV3-2	-	TRBD1	TRBJ2-1	TGTGCCAGCCGTAAGGGGGCCATCTACAATGAGCAGTTCTTC	CASRKGAIYNEQFF
TRBV5-5	-	-	TRBJ1-5	TGTGCCAGCAGCTTGGTATCCGTCAATCAGCCCCAGCATTTT	CASSLVSVNQPQHF
TRBV15	once	-	TRBJ2-3	TGTGCCACCAGCAGGACGATCAAGAGCACAGATACGCAGTATTTT	CATSRTIKSTDTQYF
TRBV6-6	-	TRBD2	TRBJ2-2	TGTGCCAGCAGTCTGCGACTAGCGGGAGACACCGGGGAGCTGTTTTTT	CASSLRLAGDTGELFF
TRBV3-1/TRBV3-2	-	-	TRBJ1-1	TGTGCCAGCAGCCCCGGACTTTTGAACACTGAAGCTTTCTTT	CASSPGLLNTEAFF
TRBV28	-	-	TRBJ2-1	TGTGCCAGCTCCACCTTTACTAACGACCCCCCTAATGAGCAGTTCTTC	CASSTFTNDPPNEQFF
TRBV5-1	-	-	TRBJ2-3	TGCGCCAGCAGCGCGGTCGGGTGGGGTACGCAGTATTTT	CASSAVGWGTQYF
TRBV15	few	-	TRBJ1-2	TGTGCCACCAGCAGAGATCTCAGGGACTATGGCTACACCTTC	CATSRDLRDYGYTF
TRBV24-1	-	-	TRBJ2-7	TGTGCCACCAGTGATTCCTACGAGCAGTACTTC	CATSDSYEQYF
TRBV27	-	-	TRBJ2-3	TGTGCCAGCAGTCCGGGGGCTTGGACAGATACGCAGTATTTT	CASSPGAWTDTQYF
TRBV27	-	-	TRBJ1-2	TGTGCCAGCAGCCCATGGGGATGGGGTGGCTACACCTTC	CASSPWGWGGYTF
TRBV15	-	-	TRBJ1-4	TGTGCCACCAGCAGGGATAGACTTGAAAAACTGTTTTTT	CATSRDRLEKLFF
TRBV5-1	-	-	TRBJ1-6	TGCGCCAGCAGCTTGTGGGGGGCGCGAAGTTCACCCCTCCACTTT	CASSLWGARSSPLHF
TRBV19	once	-	TRBJ2-5	TGTGCCAGTAGTATAGATGTTCAGGGCCAAGAGACCCAGTACTTC	CASSIDVQGQETQYF
TRBV28	-	-	TRBJ1-1	TGTGCCAGCAGTTTATTACAAGAGACTTACACTGAAGCTTTCTTT	CASSLLQETYTEAFF
TRBV3-1/TRBV3-2	-	TRBD2	TRBJ2-5	TGTGCCAGCAGCCCCGGGGGGGCCCATGGGGAGACCCAGTACTTC	CASSPGGAHGETQYF
TRBV6-6	-	TRBD1	TRBJ1-6	TGTGCCAGCAGGGGACAGGGGTTTTCACCCCTCCACTTT	CASRGQGFSPLHF
TRBV6-5	-	TRBD2	TRBJ2-7	TGTGCCAGCACCGGTCGGGGGGGTATTTCCTACGAGCAGTACTTC	CASTGRGGISYEQYF
TRBV4-3	-	TRBD1	TRBJ2-3	TGCGCCAGCAGCCCGTCTAAGGGGGCGTGGGGGACAGATACGCAGTATTTT	CASSPSKGAWGTDTQYF
TRBV11-3	many	TRBD2	TRBJ2-7	TGTGCCAGCAGCTTAGACCCTAGCGGGAGCTACGAGCAGTACTTC	CASSLDPSGSYEQYF
TRBV5-5	-	-	TRBJ2-2	TGTGCCAGCAGCTTGGTTGCTGGGACCGGGGAGCTGTTTTTT	CASSLVAGTGELFF
TRBV25-1	-	-	TRBJ1-1	TGTGCCAGCAAAGGTGGGCAGGGGCACACTGAAGCTTTCTTT	CASKGGQGHTEAFF
TRBV3-1/TRBV3-2	-	-	TRBJ2-5	TGTGCCAGCAGCCAAGATCGGAGCTCTCAAGAGACCCAGTACTTC	CASSQDRSSQETQYF
TRBV5-1	-	-	TRBJ1-1	TGCGCCAGCAGCTCCGATTGGACAGATATGAACACTGAAGCTTTCTTT	CASSSDWTDMNTEAFF
TRBV6-6	-	-	TRBJ2-1	TGTGCCAGCAGTTACCTTGCGGGGAAGGGCTACAATGAGCAGTTCTTC	CASSYLAGKGYNEQFF
TRBV9	-	-	TRBJ1-2	TGTGCCAGCAGCGTGTCGGAGGGGCAGAGCCAGGGCTACACCTTC	CASSVSEGQSQGYTF
TRBV5-1	-	-	TRBJ1-4	TGCGCCAGCAGCTTGGTCTTCGCCGAGACCCGTGAAAAACTGTTTTTT	CASSLVFAETREKLFF
TRBV5-4	-	TRBD1	TRBJ1-4	TGTGCCAGCAGCTTGGACGGGACAGGGAATGAAAAACTGTTTTTT	CASSLDGTGNEKLFF
TRBV16	-	-	TRBJ1-5	TGTGCCAGCAGCCAAAGGGCTAGCAATCAGCCCCAGCATTTT	CASSQRASNQPQHF
TRBV2	-	TRBD2	TRBJ2-3	TGTGCCAGCAGTGAACTAGGGACTAGCGGGGGGAACACAGATACGCAGTATTTT	CASSELGTSGGNTDTQYF
TRBV9	-	-	TRBJ1-1	TGTGCCAGCAGCGTACATGGAGAGGGTGAAGCTTTCTTT	CASSVHGEGEAFF
TRBV11-3	-	-	TRBJ2-7	TGTGCCAGCAGCTCCAGATCCGGACAGAGCTCCTACGAGCAGTACTTC	CASSSRSGQSSYEQYF
TRBV6-5	few	TRBD1	TRBJ1-3	TGTGCCAGCAGTTACACCGGGACAGGGTTAGGAAACACCATATATTTT	CASSYTGTGLGNTIYF